Listed here are 18 T cell receptor beta chains from one sample, sequenced in a study of T cell responses to AZD1222 COVID-19 vaccine. Repertoires were generated with immunoSEQ multiplex PCR, while TCRdb's copy carries only in-frame clones and drops some. The repertoire holds about 130,000 clones, with more than 70% as singletons. Sequencing was performed on peripheral blood, taken on day 0 of AZD1222 vaccination. The source is an adult in good health.

The V and J genes are TRBV27 and TRBJ2-7, with D possibly called TRBD1 or TRBD2 (5 bases each). Trimming removed 9 bases from V and 2 bases from J, with 26 bases in between. CDR1 and CDR2 (germline): MNHEY, SMNVEV (reference sequence). This CDR3 contains 17 residues. The CDR3 DNA is TGTGCCAGTAGGCGAGGGGTCGGGTGGGCGCAAGCCTACGAGCAGTACTTC. Amino acids: CASRRGVGWAQAYEQYF.

The rearrangement uses TRBV2 and TRBJ2-1, with TRBD2 matching 14 bases. Germline V gene data show CDR1 as SNHLY and CDR2 as FYNNEI. The V and J ends lost 4 bases and 7 bases, in that order; junction bases with no gene match: 0. This CDR3 has 14 amino acids. The DNA of the CDR3 is TGTGCCAGCAGTGGGACTAGCGGGAGGAATGAGCAGTTCTTC. It is translated as CASSGTSGRNEQFF.

J is TRBJ2-7 and V is TRBV3-1 (or the pseudogene TRBV3-2), with a possible D match to TRBD1 (5 bases). Germline V lookup: CDR1 LGHDT, CDR2 YNNKEL (reference sequence). This CDR3 has 14 amino acids. Trimming shortened V by 6 bases and J by 0 bases, and 12 bases separated the two germline ends. CDR3 amino acids: CASRGRESSYEQYF. The CDR3 nucleotides are TGTGCCAGCAGGGGCAGGGAAAGCTCCTACGAGCAGTACTTC.

The genes are TRBV3-1 (or the pseudogene TRBV3-2) and TRBJ2-1; 12 positions agree with TRBD2. V lost 6 bases and J lost 14; bases outside the gene matches: 20. Germline V gene lookup returns CDR1 LGHDT and CDR2 YNNKEL (reference sequence). The CDR3 is 17 residues long. This CDR3 reads CASSHLGLAGSRTTEFF. The CDR3, as DNA: TGTGCCAGCAGTCATTTAGGACTAGCGGGATCGCGGACTACGGAGTTCTTC.

The V and J genes are TRBV7-3 and TRBJ2-5; no clear D. There are 13 residues in the CDR3. Deletions cut 5 bases from V and 2 bases from J, with 9 bases between. Germline lookup yields CDR1 SGHTA and CDR2 FQGTGA. The chain's CDR3 is CASSRGEQETQYF. CDR3 coding DNA: TGTGCCAGCAGCCGAGGAGAGCAAGAGACCCAGTACTTC.

This rearrangement joins TRBV30 to TRBJ2-2; 7 positions agree with TRBD2. The CDR3 is 15 amino acids. Germline lookup yields CDR1 GTSNPN and CDR2 SVGIG (reference sequence). The J segment lost 9 bases and the V segment lost 0 bases, leaving 10 bases of the junction unmatched. The CDR3 nucleotides read TGTGCCTGGAGTGTAGCGACTAGCTTTCCCAGGGAGCTGTTTTTT. Residues: CAWSVATSFPRELFF.

The rearrangement links TRBV28 to TRBJ2-5, with 7 bases that match TRBD1. The junction had 10 bases not matched to a gene; V was cut back by 6 bases and J by 6 bases. The germline CDR1 and CDR2 sequences are MDHEN and SYDVKM. CDR3 length: 14 residues. In DNA, the CDR3 is TGTGCCAGCAGATACGGGACAGTTGTGCAGACCCAGTACTTC. Its translation: CASRYGTVVQTQYF.

This clone was counted only a few times. This chain joins TRBV5-1 and TRBJ2-1; 8 bases map to TRBD2. The CDR3 is 15 residues long. J lost 9 bases, V lost 0 bases, and 8 bases had no gene match. CDR1 and CDR2 (germline): SGHRS, YFSETQ. This CDR3 reads CASSLGGAGVIEQFF. DNA of the CDR3: TGCGCCAGCAGCTTGGGGGGAGCGGGAGTAATTGAGCAGTTCTTC.

The V call is TRBV2, the J call TRBJ2-2; D tentatively reads TRBD1 or TRBD2 (7 bases each). Germline V gene sequence: CDR1 SNHLY, CDR2 FYNNEI. This CDR3 has 18 residues. V lost 4 bases, J lost 3 bases, and 21 bases lay in between. The CDR3 reads CASSVPRAGGGDTGELFF. CDR3 nucleotides: TGTGCCAGCAGTGTGCCCCGGGCAGGGGGGGGAGACACCGGGGAGCTGTTTTTT.

The chain joins TRBV13 to TRBJ2-4, with D unclear. Between the trimmed V and J ends, which lost 0 bases and 2 bases, there was a span of 11 bases. CDR3 size: 16 residues. Germline V CDR1 and CDR2: PRHDT, FYEKMQ (reference sequence). CDR3 amino acids: CASSLGGPRTKNIQYF. The CDR3 DNA sequence: TGTGCCAGCAGCTTAGGAGGTCCTAGAACCAAAAACATTCAGTACTTC.

The chain combines TRBV28 with TRBJ1-5, with D unresolved. This CDR3 is built from 15 residues. Germline CDR1 and CDR2: MDHEN and SYDVKM. V shed 2 bases and J shed 0 bases, with 8 bases lying between them. Written as DNA, the CDR3 is TGTGCCAGCAGTTTAAGCGTCTCTAGCAATCAGCCCCAGCATTTT. It encodes CASSLSVSSNQPQHF.

The CDR3 here is CASSQSATPRVSYEQYF. In nucleotides, the CDR3 is TGCGCCAGCAGTCAATCTGCGACCCCCAGGGTTTCCTACGAGCAGTACTTC. This sequence joins TRBV23-1 and TRBJ2-7; TRBD1 is a possible D gene (5 bases). TRBV23-1 is an open reading frame, and its role is uncertain. The CDR3 totals 17 residues. The V end was cut by 0 bases, the J end by 1 base, with 16 bases between.

This clone was detected a few times. This chain uses TRBV15 with TRBJ1-5; 9 nucleotides match TRBD1. V dropped 2 bases and J dropped 3; count of bases not matched to a gene: 5. The germline CDR1 and CDR2 sequences are LNHNV and YYDKDF (reference sequence). The CDR3 runs 16 residues. CDR3 residues: CATSRSGTGTNQPQHF. CDR3 sequence (DNA): TGTGCCACCAGCAGATCCGGGACAGGGACCAATCAGCCCCAGCATTTT.

In this sample, this clone turned up many times. The chain uses TRBV11-2 and TRBJ1-6, with D possibly being TRBD1 (5 bases). The germline V gene has CDR1 SGHAT and CDR2 FQNNGV. The CDR3 contains 14 residues. Trimming removed 2 bases at V and 4 bases at J, with 6 bases between. This CDR3 reads CASSLQGYNSPLHF. As DNA, the CDR3 is TGTGCCAGCAGCTTACAGGGTTATAATTCACCCCTCCACTTT.

The chain employs TRBV7-3 and TRBJ2-3; the match to TRBD1 covers 7 bases. The V gene end was trimmed by 5 bases and the J gene end by 3 bases; junction bases not matched to a gene: 8. This CDR3 comprises 15 residues. The germline CDR1 and CDR2 sequences are SGHTA and FQGTGA. The CDR3 loop is CASSMIGGQTDTQYF. In DNA, the CDR3 is TGTGCCAGCAGCATGATAGGGGGCCAGACAGATACGCAGTATTTT.

The chain couples TRBV5-1 to TRBJ2-3; either TRBD1 or TRBD2 may fit D (6 bases each). This CDR3 comprises 15 residues. Germline-derived CDR1 and CDR2 are SGHRS and YFSETQ. V lost 0 bases and J 3 bases, leaving 11 bases between the germline ends. CDR3 in amino acids: CASSLVGGGTDTQYF. The DNA for the CDR3 is TGCGCCAGCAGCTTGGTAGGGGGAGGTACAGATACGCAGTATTTT. The full variable domain, its missing parts supplied by reference TRBV5-1 and TRBJ2-3, is KAGVTQTPRYLIKTRGQQVTLSCSPISGHRSVSWYQQTPGQGLQFLFEYFSETQRNKGNFPGRFSGRQFSNSRSEMNVSTLELGDSALYLCASSLVGGGTDTQYFGPGTRLTVL.

This chain uses TRBV29-1 with TRBJ2-1; 12 bases are shared with TRBD2. The junction had 12 bases not matched to a gene; V was cut back by 6 bases and J by 9 bases. This CDR3 has 15 residues. CDR1 SQVTM and CDR2 ANQGSEA come from the germline V gene. The CDR3 here is CSVSGLAGPRAEQFF. The DNA for the CDR3 is TGCAGCGTCTCCGGACTAGCGGGACCCCGTGCTGAGCAGTTCTTC.

The gene calls are TRBV11-2 and TRBJ1-1, with D possibly matching TRBD1 (5 bases). CDR3 length equals 14 residues. The V end lost 0 bases, the J end lost 5 bases, and 10 bases lay between the germline ends. Germline V gene lookup returns CDR1 SGHAT and CDR2 FQNNGV. In DNA, the CDR3 is TGTGCCAGCAGCTTAGATTTGAGGGGAACTGAAGCTTTCTTT. This translates into CASSLDLRGTEAFF.